This T cell receptor (beta chain) was profiled in a study of memory CD4+ T cells and cytomegalovirus serostatus (dated by TCRdb to between 2018 and 2021). At the level of the whole study: The roughly 33 healthy Belgian adults in the cohort included 9 who were CMV seropositive and roughly 25 who were CMV seronegative. To replicate a published TCR-based CMV serostatus classifier, the researchers sequenced the CD4+ memory TCRbeta repertoires of a Belgian cohort whose cytomegalovirus serostatus was known.

The Quick-DNA Microprep Kit was used to extract genomic DNA from the sorted cells. Amplification of TCRbeta DNA was done with the immunoSEQ hsTCRbeta kit, following the protocol from the manufacturer. An Illumina MiSeq instrument was used to sequence the TCRbeta libraries. Regarding the original processing steps: Once out-of-frame sequences had been removed, 2,204,828 distinct TCRbeta sequences were left, which works out to an average of about 67,000 per individual. Each individual was scored using the number of around 150 previously reported CMV-associated TCRbeta sequences that the individual carried and the total number of productive distinct TCRbeta sequences. A beta-binomial model was reimplemented in Python, and random forests from scikit-learn, run with default parameters, were trained on data from the US cohort. Classifier performance on the Belgian cohort was summarized as median AUC with percentile confidence intervals over 10,000 bootstrap iterations. TCRdb obtained this table from immuneACCESS and retained in-frame rearrangements with V and J assigned. These tables miss some clones; where compared with another copy, unresolved V genes account for less than half of the shortfall, and the remainder is unexplained. The V and J calls and the clone size are those of that table, but D and trimming were determined from the DNA. The sample table contains approximately 70,000 clones; only one count was recorded for roughly three quarters of them. The top ten constitute around 5% of the sample.

A remark on this clone: This receptor's antigen is unknown. No base quality information exists; no much larger clone differs at one position.

Single viable CD3+CD4+CD8-CD45RO+ cells were sorted as memory CD4+ T cells on a FACSAria II. CMV serostatus was assessed using a Roche Elecsys assay, by which serum IgG against CMV pp150, pp28, p38 and p52 was detected. Following thawing, total CD4+ T cells were enriched through positive selection using CD4 magnetic microbeads. The samples came from a different study that was designed specifically to examine the CD4+ T cell memory repertoire. Following standard operating procedures, peripheral blood mononuclear cells were isolated and cryopreserved, while serum was kept at -80 degrees C. The staining relied on CD3-PerCP (BW264/56), CD4-APC (RPA-T4), CD45RO-PE (UCHT1) and CD8-Pacific Orange (3B5) antibodies, and Sytox blue was used to exclude non-viable cells. Paper-wide results and their limitations: The results were interpreted as suggesting that the CMV-associated TCR signature is mostly present in the CD4+ memory repertoire. CMV serostatus prediction reached a median bootstrapped AUC of about 0.94 with the original framework and just under 0.92 with a US-trained random forest. Among the 150 to 200 previously reported CMV-associated TCRbeta sequences, 60 to 85 showed up in the CD4+ memory repertoires, with each one found in between one and five individuals. Only CD4+CD45RO+ memory cells were sequenced, unlike the original study, which covered naive and memory CD4+ and CD8+ populations. On the Belgian cohort, the classifier based on the original framework reached a median bootstrapped AUC of roughly 0.96, with a 95% CI of 0.76-1.00.

Reading the germline V gene gives CDR1 SGHTA and CDR2 FQGNSA. The CDR3 holds 13 amino acids from the cysteine to the phenylalanine. The kept DNA is CDR3 alone, 39 bases in frame from the first base. Trimmed from V: 5 bases; trimmed from J: 2 bases; junction bases lacking a gene match: 2. The sequence derives from an adult in good health and CMV-seropositive. The sample was memory CD4+ T cells from blood. The receptor chain draws on TRBV7-2 and TRBJ1-2; 7 central nucleotides agree with TRBD1. The CDR3 protein: CASSVQGNYGYTF. Here is the DNA: TGTGCCAGCAGCGTACAGGGGAACTATGGCTACACCTTC.